Following are 32 T cell receptor beta chains from one sample sequenced in a study of response to subunit inactivated influenza vaccine. TCRdb reprocessed the RT-PCR reads with MiXCR, giving one entry per CDR3 protein. The data contain almost 600,000 distinct CDR3 sequences, approximately 14% of them singletons. The source material was PBMCs from blood, sampled 11 to 12 days after vaccination. These TCRs come from a man in his fifties who received an inactivated influenza vaccine.

The CDR3 here is CAWSRQQETQYF. CDR3 in DNA: TGTGCCTGGAGTAGACAGCAAGAGACCCAGTACTTC. The chain recombines TRBV30 with TRBJ2-5, with D possibly TRBD1 on 5 matching bases. Between the trimmed V and J ends, which lost 2 bases and 2 bases, there was a span of 6 bases. This CDR3 contains 12 residues. Germline-derived CDR1 and CDR2 are GTSNPN and SVGIG (reference sequence).

The chain combines TRBV2 with TRBJ2-2; 9 positions match TRBD1. J was trimmed by 3 bases and V by 10 bases; bases with no gene match: 9. CDR1 and CDR2 from the germline V gene are SNHLY and FYNNEI. This CDR3 contains 15 residues. CDR3 DNA: TGTGCCATCAGCGCCGGGACAGGGTACACCGGGGAGCTGTTTTTT. Protein: CAISAGTGYTGELFF.

This clonotype came up once. The chain carries TRBV7-2 and TRBJ2-1, with a tentative D call TRBD1 (5 bases). The CDR3 length is 14 residues. The germline CDR1 and CDR2 sequences are SGHTA and FQGNSA. V was pared by 5 bases and J by 9 bases, with 17 bases between. CDR3 sequence (DNA): TGTGCCAGCAGCGGAAGGGGAAGACATGGTGAGCAGTTCTTC. Its translation is CASSGRGRHGEQFF.

This sequence joins TRBV3-1 and TRBJ2-6; 8 positions agree with TRBD1. CDR1 and CDR2 (germline): LGHDT, YNNKEL (reference sequence). Trimming cost V 5 bases and J 4 bases; bases outside gene matches: 4. This CDR3 spans 15 amino acids. CDR3 residues: CASSFGQGGANVLTF. CDR3 bases: TGTGCCAGCAGCTTCGGACAGGGAGGGGCCAACGTCCTGACTTTC.

In this sample, this clonotype turned up a few times. The chain combines TRBV20-1 with TRBJ2-3, with D possibly TRBD2 on 5 matching bases. The CDR3 contains 15 residues. Germline CDR1 and CDR2: DFQATT and SNEGSKA (reference sequence). The germline V and J ends were trimmed by 0 bases and 5 bases, with 15 bases remaining between them. CDR3 loop: CSAREGRLAGDTQYF. The CDR3, as DNA: TGCAGTGCTAGAGAGGGCCGGCTAGCAGGAGATACGCAGTATTTT.

This clonotype was observed at least ten times. This rearrangement joins TRBV14 to TRBJ2-7; 7 bases match TRBD1. The CDR3 has 15 residues. V dropped 1 base and J dropped 2; count of bases not matched to a gene: 5. Germline V CDR1 and CDR2: SGHDN, FVKESK. The CDR3, as DNA: TGTGCCAGCAGCCAAGGGGGGACAGTGGCCTACGAGCAGTACTTC. This encodes CASSQGGTVAYEQYF.

The rearrangement uses TRBV19 and TRBJ2-7; TRBD1 matches 7 bases. Germline V gene lookup returns CDR1 LNHDA and CDR2 SQIVND (reference sequence). V shed 4 bases, J shed 2 bases, and the junction held 5 bases outside the gene matches. The CDR3 is 14 residues long. Here the CDR3 DNA reads TGTGCCAGTAGTACCTCGACAGGGACCTACGAGCAGTACTTC. It encodes CASSTSTGTYEQYF.

The J gene is TRBJ2-7, the V gene TRBV20-1; D remains ambiguous. Germline CDR1 and CDR2: DFQATT and SNEGSKA (reference sequence). Trimming took off 6 bases at V and 3 bases at J, with 21 bases between the two ends. The CDR3 consists of 15 residues. The CDR3 coding sequence is TGCAGTGCCCCGGGTCCGGATTTGGCCCTCTACGAGCAGTACTTC. Translated: CSAPGPDLALYEQYF.

On this clonotype: The junction and the germline gene differ at one end; a read error may be behind it. This chain links TRBV7-2 with TRBJ1-2; 7 bases agree with TRBD1. Per the germline V gene, CDR1 is SGHTA and CDR2 is FQGNSA. The CDR3 extends over 15 amino acids. The CDR3: CASSVGTVENYDYTF. CDR3 DNA: TGTGCCAGCAGCGTCGGGACAGTAGAAAACTATGACTACACCTTC.

The chain links TRBV12-3 or TRBV12-4 to TRBJ2-2; D gene ambiguous. V lost 5 bases, J lost 8 bases, and 15 bases lay in between. This CDR3 spans 14 amino acids. The CDR3 DNA sequence: TGTGCCAGCAGTCCGGACGGTTTGGCAGGGGAGCTGTTTTTT. This codes for CASSPDGLAGELFF.

This clonotype was counted only a few times. This chain uses TRBV29-1 with TRBJ2-2, with 7 positions matching TRBD2. CDR1 is SQVTM, CDR2 ANQGSEA, per germline. The V segment lost 3 bases and the J segment 6 bases; nucleotides outside the gene matches: 10. CDR3 length: 15 amino acids. Written as DNA, the CDR3 is TGCAGCGTTGAGTGGGGACTAACGGTCCCCGGGGAGCTGTTTTTT. Its protein is CSVEWGLTVPGELFF.

A few counts support this clonotype. The gene calls are TRBV19 and TRBJ2-7; maybe TRBD1 (5 bases). The CDR3 totals 14 residues. Germline CDR1 LNHDA, CDR2 SQIVND (reference sequence). V gave up 9 bases and J gave up 0 bases, with 15 bases separating them. CDR3 loop: CARKTAKSSYEQYF. CDR3 coding DNA: TGTGCCAGGAAGACAGCCAAGAGCTCCTACGAGCAGTACTTC. Drawing the rest from reference TRBV19 and TRBJ2-7, the complete variable domain is DGGITQSPKYLFRKEGQNVTLSCEQNLNHDAMYWYRQDPGQGLRLIYYSQIVNDFQKGDIAEGYSVSREKKESFPLTVTSAQKNPTAFYLCARKTAKSSYEQYFGPGTRLTVT.

This clonotype was counted between two and nine times. This chain joins TRBV28 and TRBJ1-4; maybe TRBD1 (5 bases). Trimming took off 10 bases at V and 0 bases at J, with 12 bases between the two ends. Germline CDR1 is MDHEN and CDR2 is SYDVKM. This CDR3 is built from 14 residues. The CDR3, as DNA: TGTGCCACCCTACAGGTCGCAACTAATGAAAAACTGTTTTTT. The encoded protein is CATLQVATNEKLFF.

This clonotype showed up many times. The chain joins TRBV7-2 to TRBJ2-2, with 8 bases fitting TRBD1. Germline values: CDR1 SGHTA, CDR2 FQGNSA. The V gene end was trimmed by 1 base and the J gene end by 2 bases; junction bases not matched to a gene: 3. This CDR3 comprises 16 residues. The CDR3 spells CASSLVGTGNTGELFF. The CDR3 region has the DNA TGTGCCAGCAGCTTAGTCGGGACAGGAAACACCGGGGAGCTGTTTTTT.

This clonotype has more than one count but fewer than ten. V usage is TRBV20-1 and J usage is TRBJ2-1; TRBD2 matches 14 bases. This CDR3 contains 15 residues. The V gene's germline CDR1 is DFQATT and CDR2 SNEGSKA (reference sequence). Losses at the gene ends were 6 bases for V and 6 bases for J; bases not matched to a gene: 7. CDR3 DNA: TGCAGTGCCGGGACTAGCGGGAGTTCCGGCAATGAGCAGTTCTTC. Its translation is CSAGTSGSSGNEQFF.

CDR3 coding DNA: TGTGCCAGCAGCTTAGGTTGGGGGGCCAGGTCCTACAATGAGCAGTTCTTC. Translation: CASSLGWGARSYNEQFF. The chain carries TRBV7-8 and TRBJ2-1; either TRBD1 or TRBD2 may fit D (6 bases each). Germline CDR1 is SGHVS and CDR2 is FQNEAQ. The CDR3 totals 17 residues. V gave up 1 base and J gave up 1 base, with 14 bases separating them.

The rearrangement uses TRBV30 and TRBJ1-1, with no clear D. This CDR3 region has 13 residues. V was shortened by 2 bases and J by 0 bases, with 7 bases between the two germline ends. Germline CDR1 reads GTSNPN; CDR2 reads SVGIG (reference sequence). CDR3 nucleotides: TGTGCCTGGAGTATGGGTTTGAACACTGAAGCTTTCTTT. As protein: CAWSMGLNTEAFF. Variable domain in full (rest from reference TRBV30 and TRBJ1-1): SQTIHQWPATLVQPVGSPLSLECTVEGTSNPNLYWYRQAAGRGLQLLFYSVGIGQISSEVPQNLSASRPQDRQFILSSKKLLLSDSGFYLCAWSMGLNTEAFFGQGTRLTVV.

This chain links TRBV25-1 with TRBJ1-5; no clear D. V dropped 0 bases and J dropped 3 bases, with 6 bases sitting between them. Per the germline V gene, CDR1 is MGHDK and CDR2 is SYGVNS. The CDR3 totals 14 residues. CDR3 sequence: CASSEYGPNQPQHF. CDR3 in DNA: TGTGCCAGCAGTGAATACGGGCCCAATCAGCCCCAGCATTTT.

The CDR3 DNA reads TGTGCCAGCAGCCCACACCTGGGGTACAATGAGCAGTTCTTC. This sequence encodes CASSPHLGYNEQFF. This chain connects TRBV14 to TRBJ2-1; unclear D gene. The germline CDR1 and CDR2 sequences are SGHDN and FVKESK. The CDR3 consists of 14 residues. Trimming took 4 bases from V and 4 from J, leaving 11 bases between them.

J is TRBJ2-7 and V is TRBV20-1; perhaps TRBD1 as D (5 bases). CDR1 and CDR2 from the germline V gene are DFQATT and SNEGSKA (reference sequence). The length of the CDR3 is 13 residues. Trimming stripped 5 bases from V and 2 bases from J, with 13 bases between. As DNA, the CDR3 is TGCAGTGCTCTACACGGACAAACCTACGAGCAGTACTTC. This encodes CSALHGQTYEQYF.

This clonotype was seen a handful of times. The V call is TRBV2, the J call TRBJ2-3; 7 bases map to TRBD1. Germline V gene sequence: CDR1 SNHLY, CDR2 FYNNEI. V lost 10 bases, J lost 0 bases, and 7 bases stayed unmatched. There are 14 residues in the CDR3. The DNA of the CDR3 is TGTGCCACCCGACAGGGTACTAGCACAGATACGCAGTATTTT. Amino acids: CATRQGTSTDTQYF.

CDR3 sequence: CASRLPGQTLGAYGYTF. The CDR3 bases are TGTGCCAGCAGATTACCGGGACAGACTTTGGGAGCCTATGGCTACACCTTC. The chain employs TRBV6-5 and TRBJ1-2; 7 bases fit TRBD1. Germline assignment: CDR1 MNHEY and CDR2 SVGAGI. CDR3 length: 17 residues. After removal of 6 bases from V and 4 bases from J, the junction contained 17 bases not matched to a gene.

In this sample, this clonotype turned up many times. V gene TRBV18 combines with J gene TRBJ2-1, with 8 bases identical to TRBD1. This CDR3 contains 15 residues. V lost 3 bases to trimming and J lost 4 bases; unmatched junction nucleotides: 5. Germline V gives CDR1 KGHSH, CDR2 LQKENI. The CDR3 protein is CASSPGTGIYNEQFF. As DNA, the CDR3 is TGTGCCAGCTCACCCGGGACAGGTATATACAATGAGCAGTTCTTC. Full variable domain (remainder filled in from reference TRBV18 and TRBJ2-1): NAGVMQNPRHLVRRRGQEARLRCSPMKGHSHVYWYRQLPEEGLKFMVYLQKENIIDESGMPKERFSAEFPKEGPSILRIQQVVRGDSAAYFCASSPGTGIYNEQFFGPGTRLTVL.

The chain uses TRBV6-1 and TRBJ1-1, with D possibly being TRBD1 (6 bases). V dropped 11 bases and J dropped 4 bases, with 20 bases sitting between them. The CDR3 totals 14 residues. Germline V gene sequence: CDR1 MNHNS, CDR2 SASEGT. This CDR3 reads CAGSSVGARTEAFF. DNA for the CDR3: TGTGCCGGGTCATCTGTGGGGGCCCGCACTGAAGCTTTCTTT.

The chain employs TRBV30 and TRBJ2-3, with D unresolved. V lost 3 bases and J 5 bases, leaving 12 bases between the germline ends. The CDR3 runs to 13 residues. The germline CDR1 and CDR2 sequences are GTSNPN and SVGIG (reference sequence). For the CDR3, the DNA is TGTGCCTGGAGCCTTGCTCCCCTAGATACGCAGTATTTT. This codes for CAWSLAPLDTQYF.

The chain joins TRBV19 to TRBJ2-1; 11 bases map to TRBD1. This CDR3 contains 15 residues. Germline loops: CDR1 LNHDA, CDR2 SQIVND (reference sequence). Losses at the gene ends were 5 bases for V and 7 bases for J; bases not matched to a gene: 7. The CDR3 is CASSLRRDRGNEQFF. The CDR3 DNA follows: TGTGCCAGTAGTCTCCGCCGGGACAGGGGGAATGAGCAGTTCTTC.

The chain couples TRBV6-1 to TRBJ2-7, with 8 bases identical to TRBD1. The junction had 19 bases not matched to a gene; V was cut back by 6 bases and J by 6 bases. The CDR3 extends over 17 amino acids. Germline-derived CDR1 and CDR2 are MNHNS and SASEGT. CDR3 region: CASRDRLITGTGGEQYF. Here the CDR3 DNA reads TGTGCCAGCAGAGACCGCCTCATAACGGGGACAGGAGGCGAGCAGTACTTC.

This clonotype has a handful of counts. The V gene is TRBV2, the J gene TRBJ2-7; D could derive from TRBD1 or TRBD2 (5 bases each). The germline gives CDR1 SNHLY, CDR2 FYNNEI. The CDR3 contains 14 residues. Trimming took 4 bases from V and 2 from J, leaving 12 bases between them. As DNA, the CDR3 is TGTGCCAGCAGTGCCGTCGAGGGGCCCTACGAGCAGTACTTC. It encodes CASSAVEGPYEQYF.

This chain connects TRBV20-1 to TRBJ2-7; 7 bases match TRBD1. Unmatched junction bases numbered 7, after V lost 6 bases and J lost 2 bases. The CDR3 runs 13 residues. The germline CDR1 and CDR2 sequences are DFQATT and SNEGSKA (reference sequence). The CDR3 DNA reads as TGCAGTGCCCGGGCCAGGGGGACCTACGAGCAGTACTTC. Protein sequence: CSARARGTYEQYF.

The chain employs TRBV29-1 and TRBJ1-1, with 7 nucleotides matching TRBD1. The CDR3 has 15 amino acids. Germline V gene lookup returns CDR1 SQVTM and CDR2 ANQGSEA. Unmatched junction bases numbered 9, after V lost 5 bases and J lost 0 bases. The CDR3: CSVRDSGAMNTEAFF. In DNA form, the CDR3 reads TGCAGCGTTCGGGACAGTGGGGCGATGAACACTGAAGCTTTCTTT.

This rearrangement joins TRBV3-1 to TRBJ2-1; no clear D gene. There are 14 residues in the CDR3. The germline V and J ends were trimmed by 1 base and 1 base, with 5 bases remaining between them. CDR1 is LGHDT, CDR2 YNNKEL, per germline (reference sequence). CDR3 coding DNA: TGTGCCAGCAGCCAAGTTCGTTCCTACAATGAGCAGTTCTTC. Residues: CASSQVRSYNEQFF.

This clonotype was seen more than once but under ten times. This chain joins TRBV15 and TRBJ2-5, with D tentatively TRBD2 (6 bases). Looked up from germline, CDR1 is LNHNV and CDR2 is YYDKDF (reference sequence). V shed 3 bases and J shed 5 bases, with 19 bases lying between them. The CDR3 loop spans 16 amino acids. CDR3 in amino acids: CATSSTSGLKMETQYF. The CDR3 region has the DNA TGTGCCACCAGCAGCACCAGTGGACTAAAAATGGAGACCCAGTACTTC.